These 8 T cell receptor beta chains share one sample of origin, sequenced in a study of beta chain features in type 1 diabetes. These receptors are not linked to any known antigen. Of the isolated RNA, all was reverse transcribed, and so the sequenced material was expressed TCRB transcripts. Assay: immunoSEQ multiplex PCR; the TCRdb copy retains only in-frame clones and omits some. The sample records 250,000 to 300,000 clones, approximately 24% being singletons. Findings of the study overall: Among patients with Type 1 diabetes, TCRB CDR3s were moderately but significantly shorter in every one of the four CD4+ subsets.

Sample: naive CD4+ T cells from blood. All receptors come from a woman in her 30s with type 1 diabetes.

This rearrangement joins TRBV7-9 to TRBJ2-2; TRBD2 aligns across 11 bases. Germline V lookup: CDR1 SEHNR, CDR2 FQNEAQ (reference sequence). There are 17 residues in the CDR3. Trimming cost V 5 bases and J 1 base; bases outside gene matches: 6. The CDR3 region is CASSPTSGRRNTGELFF. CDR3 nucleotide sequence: TGTGCCAGCAGCCCAACTAGCGGGAGAAGGAACACCGGGGAGCTGTTTTTT.

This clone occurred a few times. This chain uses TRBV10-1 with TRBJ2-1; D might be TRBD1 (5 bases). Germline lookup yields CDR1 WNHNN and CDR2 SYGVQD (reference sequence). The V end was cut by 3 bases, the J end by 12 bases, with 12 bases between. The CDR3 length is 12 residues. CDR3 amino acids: CASSDNGRGQFF. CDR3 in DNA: TGCGCCAGCAGTGATAACGGTAGGGGGCAGTTCTTC.

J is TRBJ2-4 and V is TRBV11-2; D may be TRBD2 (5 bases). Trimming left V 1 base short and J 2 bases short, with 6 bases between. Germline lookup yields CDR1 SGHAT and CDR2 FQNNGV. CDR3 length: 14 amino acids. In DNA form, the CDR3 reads TGTGCCAGCAGCTTAGCCGGGACCAAAAACATTCAGTACTTC. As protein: CASSLAGTKNIQYF.

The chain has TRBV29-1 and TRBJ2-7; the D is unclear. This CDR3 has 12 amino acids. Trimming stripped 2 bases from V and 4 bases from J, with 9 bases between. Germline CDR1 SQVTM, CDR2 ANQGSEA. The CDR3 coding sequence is TGCAGCGTTGAACCGTTCAGGTACGAGCAGTACTTC. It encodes CSVEPFRYEQYF.

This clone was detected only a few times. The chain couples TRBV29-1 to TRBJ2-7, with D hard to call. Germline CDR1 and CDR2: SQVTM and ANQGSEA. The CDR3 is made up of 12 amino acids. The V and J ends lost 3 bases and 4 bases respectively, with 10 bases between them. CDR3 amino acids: CSVDTNRYEQYF. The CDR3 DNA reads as TGCAGCGTTGATACCAACCGGTACGAGCAGTACTTC.

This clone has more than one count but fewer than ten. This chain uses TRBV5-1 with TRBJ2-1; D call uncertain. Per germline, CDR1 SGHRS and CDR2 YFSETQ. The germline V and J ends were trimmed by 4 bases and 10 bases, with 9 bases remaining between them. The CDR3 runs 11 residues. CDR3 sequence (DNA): TGCGCCAGCAGCAAGACCGGGGAGCAGTTCTTC. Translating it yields CASSKTGEQFF.

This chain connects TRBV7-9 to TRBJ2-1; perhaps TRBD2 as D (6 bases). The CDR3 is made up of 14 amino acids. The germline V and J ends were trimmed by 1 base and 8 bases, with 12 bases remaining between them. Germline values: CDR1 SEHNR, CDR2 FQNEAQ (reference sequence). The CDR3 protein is CASSLGGGHDEQFF. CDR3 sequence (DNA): TGTGCCAGCAGCTTAGGGGGAGGACATGATGAGCAGTTCTTC.

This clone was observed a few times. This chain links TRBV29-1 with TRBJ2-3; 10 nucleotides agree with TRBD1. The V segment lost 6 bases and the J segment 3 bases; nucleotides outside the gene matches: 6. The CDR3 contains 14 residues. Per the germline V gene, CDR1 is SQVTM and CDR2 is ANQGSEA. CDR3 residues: CSVGTGVATDTQYF. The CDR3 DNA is TGCAGCGTAGGGACAGGGGTAGCTACAGATACGCAGTATTTT.